A selection of T cell receptor beta chains follows, all from one sample in a study of somatic mutations in T cells in chronic GVHD. Method: immunoSEQ multiplex PCR; TCRdb's copy keeps in-frame clones and lacks some. The sample has some 13,000 clones, approximately 78% seen once. The material sequenced was Vbeta20-negative CD4+ T cells from blood. The origin of the receptors is a male patient aged 50 to 59 with chronic graft-versus-host disease. Some T cells may be supplied by the graft donor. CDR3s include the opening cysteine and the closing phenylalanine or tryptophan. The order of the fields is V gene, clone size, J gene, D gene, CDR3 DNA, CDR3 protein. D genes are given only for firm matches. Expanded clones are given a class, and other clones once, few, many or no size at all.

V: TRBV19
size: .
J: TRBJ1-4
D: .
DNA: TGTGCCAGTAGTACAGCCGCGTGGCCGGGGAGAGCAACTAATGAAAAACTGTTTTTT
CDR3: CASSTAAWPGRATNEKLFF

V: TRBV5-6
size: .
J: TRBJ2-7
D: .
DNA: TGTGCCAGCAGCTTAGAAACAGGGAGATCCTACGAGCAGTACTTC
CDR3: CASSLETGRSYEQYF

V: TRBV30
size: .
J: TRBJ1-3
D: .
DNA: TGTGCCTGGAGTGTTGAGCCTGGAAACACCATATATTTT
CDR3: CAWSVEPGNTIYF

V: TRBV29-1
size: .
J: TRBJ2-5
D: TRBD2
DNA: TGCAGCGTCGACCCCGGGACTAGCGGGCAAGAGACCCAGTACTTC
CDR3: CSVDPGTSGQETQYF

V: TRBV29-1
size: once
J: TRBJ2-5
D: .
DNA: TGCAGCGTTAGGACTGTGGGGGAGACCCAGTACTTC
CDR3: CSVRTVGETQYF

V: TRBV7-9
size: once
J: TRBJ1-2
D: TRBD1
DNA: TGTGCCAGCAGCTTAGGGACAGGGGGCAAGGTAGATGGCTACACCTTC
CDR3: CASSLGTGGKVDGYTF

V: TRBV28
size: .
J: TRBJ1-1
D: TRBD1
DNA: TGTGCCAGCAGTTCGGGACAGGGTGTGGGCACTGAAGCTTTCTTT
CDR3: CASSSGQGVGTEAFF

V: TRBV5-5
size: .
J: TRBJ2-1
D: TRBD2
DNA: TGTGCCAGCAGTTTGGGGTTTTCTAGCGGGGGAAATGAGCAGTTCTTC
CDR3: CASSLGFSSGGNEQFF

V: TRBV7-9
size: .
J: TRBJ2-2
D: TRBD1
DNA: TGTGCCAGCAGACCAGACAGGGTTAACACCGGGGAGCTGTTTTTT
CDR3: CASRPDRVNTGELFF

V: TRBV7-8
size: .
J: TRBJ2-5
D: TRBD2
DNA: TGTGCCAGCAGCCGGGGGCGGGAGGGCCTCGTGAGGAAGACCCAGTACTTC
CDR3: CASSRGREGLVRKTQYF

V: TRBV29-1
size: .
J: TRBJ2-5
D: .
DNA: TGCAGCGTTCTTTCCGGGTCGGGGACCCAGTACTTC
CDR3: CSVLSGSGTQYF

V: TRBV2
size: .
J: TRBJ2-3
D: TRBD2
DNA: TGTGCCAGCAGTGAACTAGCGGGTCAAGGCACAGATACGCAGTATTTT
CDR3: CASSELAGQGTDTQYF

V: TRBV29-1
size: .
J: TRBJ2-5
D: .
DNA: TGCAGCGCTCTTACAGGGAGAGGAGAGACCCAGTACTTC
CDR3: CSALTGRGETQYF

V: TRBV6-6
size: .
J: TRBJ2-3
D: .
DNA: TGTGTCAGCAGTTACGGGCGCGGGGGCACAGATACGCAGTATTTT
CDR3: CVSSYGRGGTDTQYF

V: TRBV19
size: .
J: TRBJ2-1
D: TRBD2
DNA: TGTGCCAGTACGGAGCGGGGGTACAATGAGCAGTTCTTC
CDR3: CASTERGYNEQFF

V: TRBV18
size: .
J: TRBJ2-5
D: .
DNA: TGTGCCAGCTCAGCATTCGAAGGGAGGAACCAAGAGACCCAGTACTTC
CDR3: CASSAFEGRNQETQYF

V: TRBV4-1
size: once
J: TRBJ1-5
D: TRBD1
DNA: TGCGCCAGCAGCGAGAACAGGGGTAATCAGCCCCAGCATTTT
CDR3: CASSENRGNQPQHF

V: TRBV5-4
size: .
J: TRBJ2-5
D: TRBD2
DNA: TGTGCCAGCAGCTCTGGGGGGGATTCAGAGACCCAGTACTTC
CDR3: CASSSGGDSETQYF

V: TRBV11-2
size: .
J: TRBJ2-5
D: TRBD1
DNA: TGTGCCAGCAGCTTAGTTGGTTTCCAGGGGGCGCGTGAGACCCAGTACTTC
CDR3: CASSLVGFQGARETQYF

V: TRBV7-9
size: .
J: TRBJ2-3
D: .
DNA: TGTGCCAGCAGCCCCCCGGGCAGGGAGGATGGCACAGATACGCAGTATTTT
CDR3: CASSPPGREDGTDTQYF

V: TRBV19
size: .
J: TRBJ2-1
D: TRBD2
DNA: TGTGCCAGTAGCCTAGATTCCGGGACTAGCGGGGGGGCTGGTGAGCAGTTCTTC
CDR3: CASSLDSGTSGGAGEQFF

V: TRBV28
size: .
J: TRBJ2-7
D: TRBD1
DNA: TGTGCCAGCAGTGGTTCTCTCGGACAGGGGGCGATCTACGAGCAGTACTTC
CDR3: CASSGSLGQGAIYEQYF